What follows is one TCR beta chain and its context. Its antigen is currently unknown. The data were obtained in a study of T cells in narcolepsy. At the level of the study: Enrolled donors included narcolepsy type 1 or type 2 patients and healthy controls.

Assay used: immunoSEQ multiplex PCR; TCRdb lists only in-frame clones, some missing. Of over 25,000 clones listed, about 80% are singletons. The CDR3 length is 16 residues. Trimming cost V 0 bases and J 2 bases; bases outside gene matches: 3. CDR1 and CDR2 (germline): SGHVS, FNYEAQ. Study-level points and caveats: Autoreactive clone sequences were missing from some blood memory CD4+ repertoires. Comparing one patient's CSF and blood CD4+ clonotypes highlighted HCRT- and TRIB2-specific autoreactive clonotypes.

Sequenced: CD45RA- memory CD4+ T cells from PBMCs. The chain uses TRBV7-6 and TRBJ2-3; TRBD2 matches 9 bases. This TCR came from a human donor with narcolepsy. In DNA, the CDR3 is TGTGCCAGCAGCTTAGCGGGGACTAGCAACACAGATACGCAGTATTTT. Encoded protein: CASSLAGTSNTDTQYF.